Below, 15 T cell receptor beta chains from the same sample are listed, as sequenced in a study of blood T cell repertoires in COVID-19. Sequencing was performed with immunoSEQ multiplex PCR; in TCRdb, only in-frame clones are kept and a portion is missing. The sample gives 180,000 or so clones, approximately 87% of which show up once; roughly 2.5% is in the top ten. The source material was peripheral blood. Source of these receptors: a middle-aged man with active or convalescent COVID-19.

The chain has TRBV12-3 or TRBV12-4 and TRBJ1-1; the match to TRBD1 covers 9 bases. The CDR3 totals 13 residues. V trimming: 6 bases; J trimming: 1 base; junction bases outside the gene matches: 0. This chain's CDR3 is CASRDRGNTEAFF. DNA of the CDR3: TGTGCCAGCAGGGACAGGGGGAACACTGAAGCTTTCTTT.

The chain has TRBV10-3 and TRBJ1-2; the match to TRBD1 covers 10 bases. CDR3 size: 17 residues. Trimming removed 0 bases from V and 2 bases from J; junction bases left unmatched: 6. Germline CDR1 reads ENHRY; CDR2 reads SYGVKD. The CDR3 nucleotides are TGTGCCATCAGTGAGTCGAGCGGACAGGGGGGGAACTATGGCTACACCTTC. This encodes CAISESSGQGGNYGYTF.

The chain recombines TRBV5-1 with TRBJ2-3; D is possibly TRBD1 (6 bases). This CDR3 spans 16 amino acids. Germline loops: CDR1 SGHRS, CDR2 YFSETQ. V gave up 0 bases and J gave up 0 bases, with 11 bases separating them. DNA of the CDR3: TGCGCCAGCAGCTTGGGACAGGTCACTAGCACAGATACGCAGTATTTT. Its translation is CASSLGQVTSTDTQYF.

The V gene is TRBV5-5, the J gene TRBJ2-7; possible D gene TRBD2, 5 bases. This CDR3 contains 14 residues. Germline V gives CDR1 SGHKS, CDR2 YYEKEE (reference sequence). Trimming left V 2 bases short and J 4 bases short, with 13 bases between. This CDR3 reads CASSFGGYGYEQYF. In DNA form, the CDR3 reads TGTGCCAGCAGCTTTGGCGGGTATGGGTACGAGCAGTACTTC.

This clone was seen many times. This chain links TRBV28 with TRBJ1-4; perhaps TRBD1 as D (5 bases). Germline CDR1 MDHEN, CDR2 SYDVKM. The CDR3 length is 12 residues. V lost 8 bases and J lost 4, with 8 bases in between. The CDR3 sequence: CASQRGNEKLFF. The CDR3 DNA reads TGTGCCAGCCAAAGGGGTAATGAAAAACTGTTTTTT.

The V gene is TRBV25-1, the J gene TRBJ1-6; D remains unclear. Germline V CDR1 and CDR2: MGHDK, SYGVNS. This CDR3 contains 16 residues. V lost 5 bases to trimming and J lost 3 bases, with 14 bases between them. CDR3 amino acids: CASSPSMAGYNSPLHF. In DNA, the CDR3 is TGTGCCAGCAGTCCCTCCATGGCGGGCTATAATTCACCCCTCCACTTT.

This CDR3 is CASSPLTGSNSPLHF. The CDR3 DNA reads TGTGCCAGCAGCCCACTGACAGGGAGTAATTCACCCCTCCACTTT. This chain links TRBV28 with TRBJ1-6; 7 nucleotides match TRBD1. This CDR3 region has 15 residues. V shed 6 bases and J 6 bases; nucleotides not matched to a gene: 8. In germline, CDR1 is MDHEN, CDR2 SYDVKM.

CDR3 DNA sequence: TGTGCCAGCAGCCCGCGCTTACGCTCTGGAAACACCATATATTTT. It specifies CASSPRLRSGNTIYF. The chain joins TRBV3-1 (or the pseudogene TRBV3-2) to TRBJ1-3; D ambiguous. The germline gives CDR1 LGHDT, CDR2 YNNKEL (reference sequence). The CDR3 runs 15 residues. Trimming cost V 4 bases and J 0 bases, with 10 bases left between them.

The chain's CDR3 is CASRRQGRKSNQPQHF. The CDR3 DNA sequence: TGTGCCAGCAGAAGACAGGGGCGGAAAAGCAATCAGCCCCAGCATTTT. This chain connects TRBV6-4 to TRBJ1-5; 8 bases line up with TRBD1. Per germline, CDR1 MRHNA and CDR2 SNTAGT. V dropped 6 bases and J dropped 1; count of bases not matched to a gene: 8. The CDR3 is made up of 16 amino acids.

The chain uses TRBV18 and TRBJ2-1; TRBD2 agrees at 11 bases. Trimming removed 3 bases from V and 6 bases from J; junction bases left unmatched: 4. CDR3 length equals 15 residues. The germline CDR1 and CDR2 sequences are KGHSH and LQKENI. CDR3: CASSPSGGAGNEQFF. The CDR3 DNA sequence: TGTGCCAGCTCACCTAGCGGGGGGGCCGGCAATGAGCAGTTCTTC.

This sequence joins TRBV2 and TRBJ2-5; TRBD1 matches 7 bases. CDR3 length: 14 residues. Germline CDR1 reads SNHLY; CDR2 reads FYNNEI. With V trimmed by 6 bases and J by 5 bases, 9 bases remained unmatched. In nucleotides, the CDR3 is TGTGCCAGCAGGCCCGAAGGGGGCGAGGAGACCCAGTACTTC. This gives the protein CASRPEGGEETQYF.

The chain couples TRBV19 to TRBJ1-1, with D maybe TRBD1 (5 bases). In germline, CDR1 is LNHDA, CDR2 SQIVND (reference sequence). Trimming took off 4 bases at V and 4 bases at J, with 16 bases between the two ends. The CDR3 has 15 residues. The CDR3 sequence: CASSKNGWGGTEAFF. The CDR3, as DNA: TGTGCCAGTAGTAAAAACGGTTGGGGGGGCACTGAAGCTTTCTTT.

The chain joins TRBV6-5 to TRBJ1-1; 8 bases agree with TRBD1. The junction had 2 bases not matched to a gene; V was cut back by 7 bases and J by 4 bases. The CDR3 loop spans 12 amino acids. Germline V gene data show CDR1 as MNHEY and CDR2 as SVGAGI. The CDR3 here is CASIDRGTEAFF. As DNA, the CDR3 is TGTGCCAGCATCGACAGGGGCACTGAAGCTTTCTTT.

The V call is TRBV7-3, the J call TRBJ2-5, with D tentatively TRBD1 (5 bases). V dropped 0 bases and J dropped 0 bases, with 11 bases sitting between them. The CDR3 runs 16 residues. The germline CDR1 and CDR2 sequences are SGHTA and FQGTGA. The chain's CDR3 is CASSLTPTADQETQYF. As DNA, the CDR3 is TGTGCCAGCAGCTTAACGCCGACAGCCGACCAAGAGACCCAGTACTTC.

This clone has only a few counts. The J gene is TRBJ1-5, the V gene TRBV30; 7 positions agree with TRBD1. The CDR3 runs to 16 residues. J lost 7 bases, V lost 0 bases, and 12 bases had no gene match. Germline V gene sequence: CDR1 GTSNPN, CDR2 SVGIG (reference sequence). CDR3 region: CAWSVPRGGSGQPQHF. The CDR3 bases are TGTGCCTGGAGTGTACCACGAGGGGGCTCGGGCCAGCCCCAGCATTTT.